The next 9 T cell receptor beta chains were all read from a single sample in a study of shared clonotypes between healthy human individuals. The table came from immunoSEQ multiplex PCR; TCRdb's copy has only in-frame clones and leaves some out. The table has 400,000 to 500,000 clones, about 82% seen once. The sequencing sample was made of PBMCs. These receptor sequences come from a woman between 40 and 55 years old in good health. Some clones in this sample may be carry-over from other donors' samples.

The chain is built from TRBV19 and TRBJ2-5; D remains unclear. The germline V and J ends were trimmed by 6 bases and 4 bases, with 9 bases remaining between them. The V gene's germline CDR1 is LNHDA and CDR2 SQIVND (reference sequence). This CDR3 comprises 12 residues. The CDR3 DNA sequence: TGTGCCAGTAGCCACAAGGGAGAGACCCAGTACTTC. Its translation: CASSHKGETQYF.

This clone was recorded a few times. The rearrangement links TRBV18 to TRBJ2-1; 9 nucleotides agree with TRBD2. Germline loops: CDR1 KGHSH, CDR2 LQKENI. There are 17 residues in the CDR3. V dropped 0 bases and J dropped 6; count of bases not matched to a gene: 9. The CDR3, as DNA: TGTGCCAGCTCACCACCGGTGGGTAGCGGGAGTATCAATGAGCAGTTCTTC. It translates to CASSPPVGSGSINEQFF.

The chain uses TRBV16 and TRBJ2-2, with no clear D. V dropped 4 bases and J dropped 2 bases, with 14 bases sitting between them. CDR3 size: 16 residues. Germline loops: CDR1 KGHSY, CDR2 FQNENV. Written as DNA, the CDR3 is TGTGCCAGCAGCCCTCTCGTGGCTACAAACACCGGGGAGCTGTTTTTT. Its translation: CASSPLVATNTGELFF.

Details on this clone: A clone one base away is much larger, so this may be a read error. The V and J genes are TRBV25-1 and TRBJ1-1; 9 bases agree with TRBD1. CDR3 length equals 15 residues. Germline CDR1 MGHDK, CDR2 SYGVNS. The trim removed 4 bases at V and 5 bases at J, leaving 8 bases unmatched. Written as DNA, the CDR3 is TGTGCCAGCAGTGGGCCGGGACAGGGTAGGACTGAAGCTTTCTTT. This translates into CASSGPGQGRTEAFF.

The gene calls are TRBV5-4 and TRBJ2-3; the match to TRBD1 covers 9 bases. The CDR3 length is 15 residues. CDR1 and CDR2 (germline): SGHNT, YYREEE (reference sequence). V shed 4 bases and J 0 bases; nucleotides not matched to a gene: 3. The CDR3 loop reads CASSLQGASTDTQYF. The CDR3 bases are TGTGCCAGCAGCCTACAGGGGGCGAGCACAGATACGCAGTATTTT. The entire variable domain, with the rest obtained from reference TRBV5-4 and TRBJ2-3, is as follows: ETGVTQSPTHLIKTRGQQVTLRCSSQSGHNTVSWYQQALGQGPQFIFQYYREEENGRGNFPPRFSGLQFPNYSSELNVNALELDDSALYLCASSLQGASTDTQYFGPGTRLTVL.

The rearrangement links TRBV7-3 to TRBJ2-1; TRBD2 matches 11 bases. The junction had 6 bases not matched to a gene; V was cut back by 4 bases and J by 13 bases. Looked up from germline, CDR1 is SGHTA and CDR2 is FQGTGA. The length of the CDR3 is 13 residues. CDR3 DNA sequence: TGTGCCAGCAGCTCCGGGACTAGCGGACTCCAGTTCTTC. Its translation is CASSSGTSGLQFF. Filled out from reference TRBV7-3 and TRBJ2-1, the complete variable domain reads GAGVSQTPSNKVTEKGKYVELRCDPISGHTALYWYRQSLGQGPEFLIYFQGTGAADDSGLPNDRFFAVRPEGSVSTLKIQRTERGDSAVYLCASSSGTSGLQFFGPGTRLTVL.

This clone was detected a few times. The chain links TRBV19 to TRBJ2-5, with D tentatively TRBD1 (7 bases). The V gene lost 10 bases and the J gene lost 5 bases, with 17 bases spanning the gap. The CDR3 is made up of 13 amino acids. Germline V gene data show CDR1 as LNHDA and CDR2 as SQIVND (reference sequence). The DNA of the CDR3 is TGTGCCACGTCCAGGGGGAGGTCGGAGACCCAGTACTTC. It yields the protein CATSRGRSETQYF.

The rearrangement joins TRBV7-9 to TRBJ2-1; D remains unclear. CDR3 size: 12 residues. Germline assignment: CDR1 SEHNR and CDR2 FQNEAQ (reference sequence). V dropped 2 bases and J dropped 7 bases, with 6 bases sitting between them. Here the CDR3 reads CASSLRSNEQFF. Here the CDR3 DNA reads TGTGCCAGCAGCTTACGCAGTAATGAGCAGTTCTTC.

The table lists this clone with a count of one. The chain joins TRBV5-4 to TRBJ1-2; D is unresolved. This CDR3 has 12 amino acids. The V end was cut by 4 bases, the J end by 4 bases, with 8 bases between. CDR1 and CDR2 from the germline V gene are SGHNT and YYREEE (reference sequence). The CDR3 reads CASSADIYGYTF. CDR3 DNA: TGTGCCAGCAGCGCTGACATCTATGGCTACACCTTC.